These 29 T cell receptor beta chains share one sample of origin, sequenced in a study of blood T cell repertoires in COVID-19 (dated by TCRdb to 2018 to 2021). Libraries were constructed by the immunoSEQ multiplex PCR assay. TCRdb stores this immuneACCESS table with in-frame sequences only. Part of the clones is absent; in the studies checked, under half of the shortfall reflects unresolved V genes, and no reason is known for the rest. A total of 240,000 or so clones appear in this sample, about nine tenths of them only once. The ten largest make up around 0.85% of the sample. The sample was PBMCs or T cells enriched from blood (not recorded which). Receptors originate from a man between 50 and 59 years old who had been exposed to COVID-19.

The chain links TRBV3-1 (or the pseudogene TRBV3-2) to TRBJ1-3; D possibly corresponds to TRBD1 (5 bases). There are 13 residues in the CDR3. V was clipped by 8 bases and J by 2 bases, with 10 bases between them. CDR1 LGHDT and CDR2 YNNKEL come from the germline V gene (reference sequence). The CDR3 DNA reads as TGTGCCAGCCAATCGGGGGCTGGAAACACCATATATTTT. It yields the protein CASQSGAGNTIYF.

V gene TRBV6-5 combines with J gene TRBJ1-1; no firm D call. The V gene lost 0 bases and the J gene lost 11 bases, with 19 bases spanning the gap. Germline V CDR1 and CDR2: MNHEY, SVGAGI. The CDR3 is 15 residues long. As DNA, the CDR3 is TGTGCCAGCAGTTACTCGATTTATCAGAGGGAGAGGGCTTTCTTT. The encoded protein is CASSYSIYQRERAFF.

V is TRBV12-5 and J is TRBJ2-1; 10 bases match TRBD2. The V gene end was trimmed by 5 bases and the J gene end by 2 bases; junction bases not matched to a gene: 9. Germline V lookup: CDR1 LGHNT, CDR2 FRNRAP. The CDR3 consists of 17 residues. The CDR3 sequence: CASGPYRTSGAYNEQFF. The CDR3 bases are TGTGCTAGTGGTCCTTATCGGACTAGCGGAGCCTACAATGAGCAGTTCTTC.

The chain uses TRBV6-5 and TRBJ1-6; D not certain. V shed 7 bases and J shed 14 bases, with 21 bases lying between them. The CDR3 has 14 amino acids. Per germline, CDR1 MNHEY and CDR2 SVGAGI. CDR3 bases: TGTGCCAGCACCACCATCGGCAGCGGAGGATCCCTCCACTTT. Its protein is CASTTIGSGGSLHF.

V usage is TRBV5-1 and J usage is TRBJ2-4; tentatively, D is TRBD1 (5 bases). The CDR3 spans 15 residues. Trimming removed 0 bases at V and 7 bases at J, with 14 bases between. The V gene's germline CDR1 is SGHRS and CDR2 YFSETQ. The CDR3 nucleotides are TGCGCCAGCAGCTTGGCCGCAGGAGCAGGGAACATTCAGTACTTC. It translates to CASSLAAGAGNIQYF.

V and J are TRBV5-1 and TRBJ2-7, with 8 positions matching TRBD2. V gave up 0 bases and J gave up 2 bases; unmatched junction bases: 4. Germline loops: CDR1 SGHRS, CDR2 YFSETQ. This CDR3 is 15 amino acids long. CDR3 sequence reads: CASSLDTSGPYEQYF. Written as DNA, the CDR3 is TGCGCCAGCAGCTTGGATACTAGCGGACCCTACGAGCAGTACTTC.

This clone was recorded once. This chain joins TRBV3-1 (or the pseudogene TRBV3-2) and TRBJ2-5; D not certain. CDR3 length: 13 residues. Trimming shortened V by 4 bases and J by 5 bases, and 11 bases separated the two germline ends. Germline V gene sequence: CDR1 LGHDT, CDR2 YNNKEL (reference sequence). CDR3 protein: CASSPPGWETQYF. In DNA, the CDR3 is TGTGCCAGCAGCCCACCCGGTTGGGAGACCCAGTACTTC.

The genes are TRBV20-1 and TRBJ1-5; 7 bases line up with TRBD1. Germline CDR1 DFQATT, CDR2 SNEGSKA (reference sequence). The CDR3 has 15 residues. The trim removed 3 bases at V and 6 bases at J, leaving 11 bases unmatched. CDR3 DNA sequence: TGCAGTGCTAGTTTGGGTTTAAGGGGGCCTCAGCCCCAGCATTTT. Amino acid sequence: CSASLGLRGPQPQHF.

The chain carries TRBV24-1 and TRBJ1-2; 8 bases are a match to TRBD1. The CDR3 runs 16 residues. The ends lost 3 bases at V and 4 bases at J; junction bases unmatched: 9. Germline V gene lookup returns CDR1 KGHDR and CDR2 SFDVKD. The CDR3 coding sequence is TGTGCCACCAGTGATCCCGGACAGGGAGATGGCTATGGCTACACCTTC. Translating it yields CATSDPGQGDGYGYTF.

Regarding this clone: Other DNA sequences in the sample encode the same CDR3. In DNA form, the CDR3 reads TGTGCCAGCAGCTTGGGAGCGGGGGGTCAAGAGACCCAGTACTTC. It codes for CASSLGAGGQETQYF. V usage is TRBV11-2 and J usage is TRBJ2-5, with TRBD2 identical over 9 bases. In germline, CDR1 is SGHAT, CDR2 FQNNGV. The CDR3 consists of 15 residues. J gave up 2 bases and V 3 bases, and 4 bases lay outside the gene matches.

V and J are TRBV30 and TRBJ2-1; a possible D gene is TRBD1 (5 bases). CDR1 GTSNPN and CDR2 SVGIG come from the germline V gene (reference sequence). The CDR3 sequence is 13 residues long. Deletions cut 4 bases from V and 4 bases from J, with 11 bases between. CDR3 sequence: CAWILTEYNEQFF. In nucleotides, the CDR3 is TGTGCCTGGATTCTGACAGAGTACAATGAGCAGTTCTTC. The entire variable domain, with the rest obtained from reference TRBV30 and TRBJ2-1, is as follows: SQTIHQWPATLVQPVGSPLSLECTVEGTSNPNLYWYRQAAGRGLQLLFYSVGIGQISSEVPQNLSASRPQDRQFILSSKKLLLSDSGFYLCAWILTEYNEQFFGPGTRLTVL.

The chain joins TRBV28 to TRBJ1-3; D ambiguous. The germline V and J ends were trimmed by 3 bases and 5 bases, with 5 bases remaining between them. This CDR3 is 12 amino acids long. CDR1 and CDR2 (germline): MDHEN, SYDVKM. CDR3: CASSFNRNTIYF. For the CDR3, the DNA is TGTGCCAGCAGTTTTAACAGAAACACCATATATTTT. Full variable domain (remainder filled in from reference TRBV28 and TRBJ1-3): DVKVTQSSRYLVKRTGEKVFLECVQDMDHENMFWYRQDPGLGLRLIYFSYDVKMKEKGDIPEGYSVSREKKERFSLILESASTNQTSMYLCASSFNRNTIYFGEGSWLTVV.

This clone occurred once. This chain uses TRBV19 with TRBJ1-2; D is ambiguous. The ends were cut back, 7 bases at V and 0 bases at J, with 15 bases in the middle. Germline CDR1 LNHDA, CDR2 SQIVND (reference sequence). The CDR3 spans 15 residues. CDR3 loop: CASTQGGSANYGYTF. As DNA, the CDR3 is TGTGCCAGTACCCAAGGAGGGTCGGCTAACTATGGCTACACCTTC.

This clone has more than one count but fewer than ten. The V call is TRBV19, the J call TRBJ1-2, with TRBD1 matching 8 bases. From germline, CDR1 is LNHDA and CDR2 SQIVND (reference sequence). The CDR3 is 17 amino acids. Germline trimming cut 10 bases from V and 1 base from J; bases unmatched to any gene: 17. The CDR3 loop is CATAPRGLSFSNYGYTF. In nucleotides, the CDR3 is TGTGCCACCGCACCCAGGGGGCTCTCCTTTAGTAACTATGGCTACACCTTC.

J is TRBJ1-2 and V is TRBV6-5; 9 positions match TRBD1. Per the germline V gene, CDR1 is MNHEY and CDR2 is SVGAGI. The CDR3 sequence is 12 residues long. The ends lost 8 bases at V and 5 bases at J; junction bases unmatched: 3. The CDR3 DNA is TGTGCCAGCGGACAGGGGTCATATGGCTACACCTTC. Protein: CASGQGSYGYTF.

The gene calls are TRBV6-1 and TRBJ1-3, with TRBD1 matching over 8 bases. V trimming: 3 bases; J trimming: 0 bases; junction bases outside the gene matches: 4. The CDR3 is 16 amino acids. Looked up from germline, CDR1 is MNHNS and CDR2 is SASEGT. CDR3 in amino acids: CASSEWTGISGNTIYF. The DNA for the CDR3 is TGTGCCAGCAGTGAGTGGACAGGGATCTCTGGAAACACCATATATTTT.

The V call is TRBV29-1, the J call TRBJ1-2, with 8 bases lining up with TRBD1. The ends lost 6 bases at V and 0 bases at J; junction bases unmatched: 0. From germline, CDR1 is SQVTM and CDR2 ANQGSEA. The CDR3 runs 12 residues. The CDR3 DNA reads TGCAGCGTGACAGGGGCTAACTATGGCTACACCTTC. This codes for CSVTGANYGYTF.

This chain joins TRBV7-9 and TRBJ2-7, with 8 bases aligning to TRBD1. This CDR3 region has 14 residues. The germline V gene encodes CDR1 SEHNR and CDR2 FQNEAQ (reference sequence). The V gene end was trimmed by 5 bases and the J gene end by 3 bases; junction bases not matched to a gene: 6. CDR3 bases: TGTGCCAGCAGCCACGACAGGGGACGCTACGAGCAGTACGTC. Amino acids: CASSHDRGRYEQYV.

This clone was seen only once. The chain combines TRBV7-2 with TRBJ1-2; D gene ambiguous. Trimming removed 2 bases from V and 5 bases from J, with 9 bases in between. Germline-derived CDR1 and CDR2 are SGHTA and FQGNSA. This CDR3 spans 13 amino acids. CDR3 nucleotides: TGTGCCAGCAGCTTAAGAGCTGTTTATGGCTACACCTTC. Its translation: CASSLRAVYGYTF.

The V gene is TRBV11-3, the J gene TRBJ2-7, with D maybe TRBD1 (6 bases). V was pared by 1 base and J by 0 bases, with 13 bases between. This CDR3 is 16 amino acids long. The germline V gene has CDR1 SGHNT and CDR2 YENEEA. The CDR3 reads CASSLGGIQGSYEQYV. CDR3 DNA sequence: TGTGCCAGCAGCTTAGGGGGTATACAGGGCTCCTACGAGCAGTACGTC.

The gene calls are TRBV4-1 and TRBJ2-5, with TRBD2 matching 7 bases. This CDR3 has 15 amino acids. V shed 1 base, J shed 5 bases, and the junction held 7 bases outside the gene matches. From germline, CDR1 is MGHRA and CDR2 YSYEKL. This chain's CDR3 is CASSQASGRGETQYF. As DNA, the CDR3 is TGCGCCAGCAGCCAAGCTAGCGGCCGGGGGGAGACCCAGTACTTC.

V is TRBV7-9 and J is TRBJ1-1; TRBD1 might be the D (6 bases). V lost 1 base and J 3 bases, leaving 9 bases between the germline ends. The CDR3 has 14 residues. Germline V gene lookup returns CDR1 SEHNR and CDR2 FQNEAQ (reference sequence). In nucleotides, the CDR3 is TGTGCCAGCAGCTTAGTCGCAGGGGACACTGAAGCTTTCTTT. Its protein product is CASSLVAGDTEAFF. Supplemented by reference TRBV7-9 and TRBJ1-1, the full variable domain reads DTGVSQNPRHKITKRGQNVTFRCDPISEHNRLYWYRQTLGQGPEFLTYFQNEAQLEKSRLLSDRFSAERPKGSFSTLEIQRTEQGDSAMYLCASSLVAGDTEAFFGQGTRLTVV.

This clone showed up just once. The chain joins TRBV7-2 to TRBJ1-3, with D hard to call. Germline CDR1 SGHTA, CDR2 FQGNSA. This CDR3 is 16 amino acids long. The germline V and J ends were trimmed by 5 bases and 0 bases, with 14 bases remaining between them. CDR3 loop: CASSPRMYGSGNTIYF. The CDR3 DNA follows: TGTGCCAGCAGCCCCCGCATGTACGGCTCTGGAAACACCATATATTTT.

This sequence joins TRBV28 and TRBJ2-3; 14 nucleotides line up with TRBD2. Germline CDR1 reads MDHEN; CDR2 reads SYDVKM. CDR3 size: 16 residues. V shed 6 bases and J 8 bases; nucleotides not matched to a gene: 10. The CDR3 sequence is CASRKTGTSGSGTQYF. CDR3 bases: TGTGCCAGCAGGAAAACCGGGACTAGCGGGAGTGGTACGCAGTATTTT.

This chain joins TRBV29-1 and TRBJ2-3; TRBD2 might be the D (5 bases). V lost 7 bases and J 2 bases, leaving 13 bases between the germline ends. The CDR3 is 13 residues long. The germline CDR1 and CDR2 sequences are SQVTM and ANQGSEA. CDR3 bases: TGCAGCGCATCACTAGTTTCCACAGATACGCAGTATTTT. Amino acid sequence: CSASLVSTDTQYF.

This sequence joins TRBV9 and TRBJ2-3; perhaps TRBD1 as D (7 bases). V was shortened by 4 bases and J by 2 bases, with 14 bases between the two germline ends. Germline-derived CDR1 and CDR2 are SGDLS and YYNGEE. The CDR3 sequence is 15 residues long. The chain's CDR3 is CASSLAGGNTDTQYF. DNA of the CDR3: TGTGCCAGCAGCTTAGCAGGGGGGAACACAGATACGCAGTATTTT.

This clone was seen only once. The chain is built from TRBV2 and TRBJ1-1; the D gene is possibly TRBD1 (5 bases). Germline CDR1 and CDR2: SNHLY and FYNNEI. The ends were cut back, 4 bases at V and 1 base at J, with 10 bases in the middle. The CDR3 totals 14 residues. CDR3 amino acids: CASSGLTGNTEAFF. CDR3 in DNA: TGTGCCAGCAGTGGTTTAACAGGGAACACTGAAGCTTTCTTT.

The V and J genes are TRBV14 and TRBJ2-5, with D perhaps TRBD1 (9 bases). CDR1 is SGHDN, CDR2 FVKESK, per germline. Trimming removed 8 bases from V and 2 bases from J, with 18 bases in between. This CDR3 has 15 residues. The chain's CDR3 is CASPGGTGIQETQYF. The CDR3 DNA is TGTGCCAGCCCGGGGGGGACAGGGATTCAAGAGACCCAGTACTTC.

This clone was seen a single time. V usage is TRBV9 and J usage is TRBJ2-2; TRBD1 agrees at 11 bases. V lost 1 base, J lost 5 bases, and 13 bases stayed unmatched. The CDR3 covers 19 residues. Germline V CDR1 and CDR2: SGDLS, YYNGEE. CDR3 DNA: TGTGCCAGCAGCGTACCCGAACACGGACAGGGGGCAGGGACCGGGGAGCTGTTTTTT. This sequence encodes CASSVPEHGQGAGTGELFF. Full variable domain (remainder filled in from reference TRBV9 and TRBJ2-2): DSGVTQTPKHLITATGQRVTLRCSPRSGDLSVYWYQQSLDQGLQFLIQYYNGEERAKGNILERFSAQQFPDLHSELNLSSLELGDSALYFCASSVPEHGQGAGTGELFFGEGSRLTVL.